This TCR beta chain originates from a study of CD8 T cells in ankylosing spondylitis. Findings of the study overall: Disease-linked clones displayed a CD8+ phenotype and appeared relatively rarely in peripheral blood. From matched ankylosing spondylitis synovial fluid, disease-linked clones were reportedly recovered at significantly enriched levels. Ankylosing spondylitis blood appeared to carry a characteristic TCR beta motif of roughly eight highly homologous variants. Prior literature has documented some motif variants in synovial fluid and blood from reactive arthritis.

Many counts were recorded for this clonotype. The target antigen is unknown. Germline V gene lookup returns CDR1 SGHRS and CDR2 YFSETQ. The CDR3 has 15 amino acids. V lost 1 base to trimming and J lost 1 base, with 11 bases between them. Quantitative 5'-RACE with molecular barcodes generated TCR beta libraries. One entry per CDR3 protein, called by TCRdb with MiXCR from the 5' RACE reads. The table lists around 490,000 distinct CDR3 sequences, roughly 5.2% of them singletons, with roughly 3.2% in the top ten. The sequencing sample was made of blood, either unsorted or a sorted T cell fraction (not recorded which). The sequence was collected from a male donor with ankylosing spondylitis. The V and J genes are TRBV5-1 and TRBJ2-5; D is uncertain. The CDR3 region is CASSLPAYSQETQYF. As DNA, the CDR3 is TGCGCCAGCAGCTTGCCAGCTTACTCCCAAGAGACCCAGTACTTC.